This TCR beta chain was recorded in a study of CD8 T cells in ankylosing spondylitis. Overall study results and limits: Reportedly, disease-linked clones are significantly enriched in ankylosing spondylitis patients' matched synovial fluid. A TCR beta motif of several highly homologous variants seemed to mark ankylosing spondylitis blood. Relatively scarce in peripheral blood, disease-linked clones were CD8+.

Each TCR beta library was made by quantitative 5'-RACE that incorporated molecular barcodes. In TCRdb, the 5' RACE reads were re-called with MiXCR into one record per CDR3 protein. This table holds roughly 38,000 distinct CDR3 sequences, more than 15% found once. As to this clonotype: The target antigen is unknown.

The TCR comes from a male donor with ankylosing spondylitis or in good health (not recorded which). The sequenced sample was blood.

The CDR3 here is CASSVTSGSSNYNEQFF. The CDR3 DNA sequence: TGTGCCAGCAGCGTGACTAGCGGGAGTTCCAACTACAATGAGCAGTTCTTC. This chain joins TRBV21-1 and TRBJ2-1; the D call in the table, TRBD2, was not verified against the DNA. TRBV21-1 is a recognized pseudogene. The CDR3 is 17 amino acids.